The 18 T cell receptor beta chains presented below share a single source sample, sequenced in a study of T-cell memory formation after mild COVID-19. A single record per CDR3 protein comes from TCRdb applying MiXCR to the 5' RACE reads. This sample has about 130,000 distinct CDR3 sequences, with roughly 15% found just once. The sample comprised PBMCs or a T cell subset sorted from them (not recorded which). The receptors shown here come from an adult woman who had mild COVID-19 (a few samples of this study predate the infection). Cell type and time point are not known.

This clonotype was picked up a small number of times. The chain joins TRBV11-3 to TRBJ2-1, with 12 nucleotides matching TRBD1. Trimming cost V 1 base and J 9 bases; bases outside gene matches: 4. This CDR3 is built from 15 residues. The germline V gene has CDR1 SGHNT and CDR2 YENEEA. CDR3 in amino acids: CASSLAGQGASEQFF. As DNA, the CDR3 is TGTGCCAGCAGCTTAGCGGGACAGGGGGCTAGTGAGCAGTTCTTC.

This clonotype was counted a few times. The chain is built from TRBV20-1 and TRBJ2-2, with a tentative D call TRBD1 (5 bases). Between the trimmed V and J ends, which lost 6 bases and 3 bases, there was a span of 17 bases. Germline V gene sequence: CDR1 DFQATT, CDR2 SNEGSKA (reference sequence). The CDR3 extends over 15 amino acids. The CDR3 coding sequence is TGCAGTGCCCCAGTGGGCAGGGTCGACACCGGGGAGCTGTTTTTT. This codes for CSAPVGRVDTGELFF.

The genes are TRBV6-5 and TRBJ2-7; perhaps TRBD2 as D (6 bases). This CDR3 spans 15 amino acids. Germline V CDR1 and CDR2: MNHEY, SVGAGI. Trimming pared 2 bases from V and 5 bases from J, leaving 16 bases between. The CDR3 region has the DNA TGTGCCAGCAGTTACGGTCCGGGAGCAGCGGACGAGCAGTACTTC. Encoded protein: CASSYGPGAADEQYF.

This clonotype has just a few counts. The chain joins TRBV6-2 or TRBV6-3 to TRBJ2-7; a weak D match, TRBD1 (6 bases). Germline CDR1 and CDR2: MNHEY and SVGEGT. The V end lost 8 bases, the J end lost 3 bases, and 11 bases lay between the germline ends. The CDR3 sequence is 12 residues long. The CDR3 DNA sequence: TGTGCCAGCCGGGACATGTTCTACGAGCAGTACTTC. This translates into CASRDMFYEQYF.

CDR3 DNA: TGCGCCAGCAGCTTGGACATGGGATTTAGCTCTGGAAACACCATATATTTT. Protein: CASSLDMGFSSGNTIYF. The chain carries TRBV5-1 and TRBJ1-3, with no clear D. The V end was cut by 0 bases, the J end by 0 bases, with 13 bases between. The CDR3 extends over 17 amino acids. Germline V CDR1 and CDR2: SGHRS, YFSETQ.

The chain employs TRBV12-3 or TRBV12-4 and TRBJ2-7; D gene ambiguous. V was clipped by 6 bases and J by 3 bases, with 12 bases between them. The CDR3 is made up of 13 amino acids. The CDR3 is CASSLPHGYEQYF. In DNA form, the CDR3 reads TGTGCCAGCAGCTTACCTCATGGCTACGAGCAGTACTTC.

Written as DNA, the CDR3 is TGTGCCAGCAGCCTGACTAGCGGGGAATCGAACAATGAGCAGTTCTTC. As protein: CASSLTSGESNNEQFF. V usage is TRBV7-2 and J usage is TRBJ2-1, with 11 bases aligning to TRBD2. The CDR3 loop spans 16 amino acids. Germline CDR1 is SGHTA and CDR2 is FQGNSA. Losses at the gene ends were 5 bases for V and 5 bases for J; bases not matched to a gene: 8.

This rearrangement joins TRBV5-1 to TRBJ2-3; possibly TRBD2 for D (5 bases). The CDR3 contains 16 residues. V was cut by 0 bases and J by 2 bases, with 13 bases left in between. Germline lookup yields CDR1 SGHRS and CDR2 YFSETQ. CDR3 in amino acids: CASSLAVGRYTDTQYF. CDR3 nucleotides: TGCGCCAGCAGCTTGGCGGTAGGGAGATACACAGATACGCAGTATTTT. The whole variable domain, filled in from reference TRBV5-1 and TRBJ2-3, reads KAGVTQTPRYLIKTRGQQVTLSCSPISGHRSVSWYQQTPGQGLQFLFEYFSETQRNKGNFPGRFSGRQFSNSRSEMNVSTLELGDSALYLCASSLAVGRYTDTQYFGPGTRLTVL.

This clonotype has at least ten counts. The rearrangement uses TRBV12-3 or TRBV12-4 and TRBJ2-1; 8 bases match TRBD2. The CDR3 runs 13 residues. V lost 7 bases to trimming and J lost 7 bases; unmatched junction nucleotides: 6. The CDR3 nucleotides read TGTGCCAGCAACCTGGGACTAGAGAATGAGCAGTTCTTC. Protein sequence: CASNLGLENEQFF.

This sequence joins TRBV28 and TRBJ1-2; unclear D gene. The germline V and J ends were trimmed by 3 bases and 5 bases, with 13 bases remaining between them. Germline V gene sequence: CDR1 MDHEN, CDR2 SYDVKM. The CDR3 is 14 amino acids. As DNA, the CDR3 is TGTGCCAGCAGTTTCGCCGGCCTGGGGTATGGCTACACCTTC. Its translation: CASSFAGLGYGYTF.

Written as DNA, the CDR3 is TGTGCCAGCTGGGGACGTTCCTCAGAAGCTTTCTTT. Translating it yields CASWGRSSEAFF. The chain combines TRBV7-2 with TRBJ1-1; D is possibly TRBD1 (5 bases). V was pared by 8 bases and J by 8 bases, with 15 bases between. The CDR3 consists of 12 residues. Germline loops: CDR1 SGHTA, CDR2 FQGNSA. Complete variable domain (other parts from reference TRBV7-2 and TRBJ1-1): GAGVSQSPSNKVTEKGKDVELRCDPISGHTALYWYRQSLGQGLEFLIYFQGNSAPDKSGLPSDRFSAERTGGSVSTLTIQRTQQEDSAVYLCASWGRSSEAFFGQGTRLTVV.

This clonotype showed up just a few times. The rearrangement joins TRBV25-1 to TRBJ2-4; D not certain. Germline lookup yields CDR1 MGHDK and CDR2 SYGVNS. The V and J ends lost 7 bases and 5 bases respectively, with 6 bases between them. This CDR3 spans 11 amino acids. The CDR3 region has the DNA TGTGCCAGCATCAGTGAAAACATTCAGTACTTC. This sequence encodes CASISENIQYF.

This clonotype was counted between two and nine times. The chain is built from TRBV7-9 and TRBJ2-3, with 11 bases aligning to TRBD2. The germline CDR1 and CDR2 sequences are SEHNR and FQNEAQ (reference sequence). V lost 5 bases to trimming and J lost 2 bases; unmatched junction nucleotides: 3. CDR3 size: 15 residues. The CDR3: CASSLGLADTDTQYF. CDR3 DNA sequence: TGTGCCAGCAGCCTGGGACTAGCGGACACAGATACGCAGTATTTT.

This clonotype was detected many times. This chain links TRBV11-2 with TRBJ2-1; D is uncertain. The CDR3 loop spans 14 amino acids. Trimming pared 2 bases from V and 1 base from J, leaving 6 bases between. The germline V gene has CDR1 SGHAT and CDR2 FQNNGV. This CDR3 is CASSLSGSYNEQFF. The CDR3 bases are TGTGCCAGCAGCTTATCCGGATCCTACAATGAGCAGTTCTTC.

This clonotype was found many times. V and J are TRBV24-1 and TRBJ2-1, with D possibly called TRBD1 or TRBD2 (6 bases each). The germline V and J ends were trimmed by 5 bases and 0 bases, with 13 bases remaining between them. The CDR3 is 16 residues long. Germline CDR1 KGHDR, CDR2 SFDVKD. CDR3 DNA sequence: TGTGCCACCAGTGGGATGGGGGGCCGCTCCTACAATGAGCAGTTCTTC. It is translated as CATSGMGGRSYNEQFF.

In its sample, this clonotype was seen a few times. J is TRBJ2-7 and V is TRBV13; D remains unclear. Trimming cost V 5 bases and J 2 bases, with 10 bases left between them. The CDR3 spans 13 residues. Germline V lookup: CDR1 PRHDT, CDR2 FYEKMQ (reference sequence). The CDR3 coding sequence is TGTGCCAGCAGCCACTGGGGTCCCTACGAGCAGTACTTC. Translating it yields CASSHWGPYEQYF.

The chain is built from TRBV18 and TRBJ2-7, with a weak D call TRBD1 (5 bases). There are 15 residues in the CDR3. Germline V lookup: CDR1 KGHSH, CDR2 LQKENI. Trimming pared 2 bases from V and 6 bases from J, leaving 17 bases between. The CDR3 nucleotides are TGTGCCAGCTCACCAGTCGTCGTTATAGGGGCCGAGCAGTACTTC. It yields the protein CASSPVVVIGAEQYF.

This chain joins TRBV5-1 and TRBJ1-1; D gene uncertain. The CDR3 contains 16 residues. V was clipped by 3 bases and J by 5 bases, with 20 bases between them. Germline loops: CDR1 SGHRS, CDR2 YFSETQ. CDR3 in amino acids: CASSSHSGFPMTEAFF. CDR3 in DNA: TGCGCCAGCAGCTCGCATTCGGGTTTTCCTATGACTGAAGCTTTCTTT. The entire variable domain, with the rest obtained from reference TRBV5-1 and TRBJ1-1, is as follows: KAGVTQTPRYLIKTRGQQVTLSCSPISGHRSVSWYQQTPGQGLQFLFEYFSETQRNKGNFPGRFSGRQFSNSRSEMNVSTLELGDSALYLCASSSHSGFPMTEAFFGQGTRLTVV.